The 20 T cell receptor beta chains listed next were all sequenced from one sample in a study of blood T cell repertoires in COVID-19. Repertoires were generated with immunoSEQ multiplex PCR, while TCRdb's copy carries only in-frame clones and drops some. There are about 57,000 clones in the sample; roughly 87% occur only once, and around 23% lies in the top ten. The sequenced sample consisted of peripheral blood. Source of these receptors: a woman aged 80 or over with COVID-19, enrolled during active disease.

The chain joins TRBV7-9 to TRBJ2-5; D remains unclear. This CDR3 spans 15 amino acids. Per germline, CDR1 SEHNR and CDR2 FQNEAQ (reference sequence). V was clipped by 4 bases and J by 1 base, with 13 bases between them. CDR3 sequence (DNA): TGTGCCAGCAGCTCCGCGCCAGGCCCCCAAGAGACCCAGTACTTC. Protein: CASSSAPGPQETQYF.

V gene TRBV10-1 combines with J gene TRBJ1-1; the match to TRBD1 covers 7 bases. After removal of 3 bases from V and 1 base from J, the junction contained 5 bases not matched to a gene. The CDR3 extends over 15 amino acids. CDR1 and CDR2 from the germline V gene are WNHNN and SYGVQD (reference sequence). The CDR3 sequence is CASSDGDSKNTEAFF. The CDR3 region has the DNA TGCGCCAGCAGTGATGGGGACAGCAAGAACACTGAAGCTTTCTTT.

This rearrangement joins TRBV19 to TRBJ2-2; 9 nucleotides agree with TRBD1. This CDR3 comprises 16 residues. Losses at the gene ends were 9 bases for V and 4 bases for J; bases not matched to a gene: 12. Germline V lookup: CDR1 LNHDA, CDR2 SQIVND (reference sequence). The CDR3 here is CASHGADRGSTGELFF. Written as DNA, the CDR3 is TGTGCCAGCCACGGGGCGGACAGGGGATCCACCGGGGAGCTGTTTTTT. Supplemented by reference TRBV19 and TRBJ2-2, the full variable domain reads DGGITQSPKYLFRKEGQNVTLSCEQNLNHDAMYWYRQDPGQGLRLIYYSQIVNDFQKGDIAEGYSVSREKKESFPLTVTSAQKNPTAFYLCASHGADRGSTGELFFGEGSRLTVL.

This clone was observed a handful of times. The CDR3 here is CASSIISYNSPLHF. In DNA form, the CDR3 reads TGTGCCAGCAGTATTATCTCCTATAATTCACCCCTCCACTTT. This chain uses TRBV5-5 with TRBJ1-6; D gene uncertain. The CDR3 loop spans 14 amino acids. Looked up from germline, CDR1 is SGHKS and CDR2 is YYEKEE (reference sequence). Trimming cost V 5 bases and J 0 bases, with 6 bases left between them.

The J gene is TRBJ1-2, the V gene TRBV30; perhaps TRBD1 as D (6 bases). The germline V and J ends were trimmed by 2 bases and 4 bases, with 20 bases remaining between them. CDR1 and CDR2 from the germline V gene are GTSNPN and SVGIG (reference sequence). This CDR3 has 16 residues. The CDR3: CAWSPRTHRAGYGYTF. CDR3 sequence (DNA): TGTGCCTGGAGTCCACGGACTCACAGGGCGGGCTATGGCTACACCTTC.

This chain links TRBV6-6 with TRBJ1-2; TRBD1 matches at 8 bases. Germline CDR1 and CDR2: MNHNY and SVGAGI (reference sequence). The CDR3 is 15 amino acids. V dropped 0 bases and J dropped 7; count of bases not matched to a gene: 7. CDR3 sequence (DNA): TGTGCCAGCAGTTACTCGAGAGACAGGGGAGGTGGCTACACCTTC. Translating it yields CASSYSRDRGGGYTF.

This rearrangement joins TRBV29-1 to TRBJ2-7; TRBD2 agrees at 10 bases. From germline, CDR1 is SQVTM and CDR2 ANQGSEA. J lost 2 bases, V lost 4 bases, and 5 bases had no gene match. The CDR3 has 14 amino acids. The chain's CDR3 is CSVVGLADTYEQYF. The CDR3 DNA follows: TGCAGCGTTGTCGGACTAGCGGATACCTACGAGCAGTACTTC.

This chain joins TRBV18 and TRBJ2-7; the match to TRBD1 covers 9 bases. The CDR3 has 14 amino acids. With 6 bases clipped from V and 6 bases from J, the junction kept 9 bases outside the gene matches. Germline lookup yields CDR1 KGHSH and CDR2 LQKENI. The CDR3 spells CASSPVQGAGEQYF. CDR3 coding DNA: TGTGCCAGCTCCCCGGTACAGGGGGCCGGCGAGCAGTACTTC.

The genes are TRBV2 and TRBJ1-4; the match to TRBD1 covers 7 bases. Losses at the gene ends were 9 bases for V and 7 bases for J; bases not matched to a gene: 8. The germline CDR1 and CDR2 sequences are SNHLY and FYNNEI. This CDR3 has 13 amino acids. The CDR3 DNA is TGTGCCAGTCAATCCGGGACAGTTGAAAAACTGTTTTTT. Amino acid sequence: CASQSGTVEKLFF.

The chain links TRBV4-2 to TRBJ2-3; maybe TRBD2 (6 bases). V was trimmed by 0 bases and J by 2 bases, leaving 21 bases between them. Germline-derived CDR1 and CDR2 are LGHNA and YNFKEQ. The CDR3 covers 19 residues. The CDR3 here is CASSQDIGHRGAFTDTQYF. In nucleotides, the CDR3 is TGTGCCAGCAGCCAAGATATAGGACATCGCGGGGCCTTCACAGATACGCAGTATTTT.

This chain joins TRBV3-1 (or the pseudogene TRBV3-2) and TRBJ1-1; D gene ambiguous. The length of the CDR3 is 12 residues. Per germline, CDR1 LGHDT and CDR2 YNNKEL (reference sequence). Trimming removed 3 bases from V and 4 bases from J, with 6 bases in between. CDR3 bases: TGTGCCAGCAGCCAGCGGGGCACTGAAGCTTTCTTT. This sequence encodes CASSQRGTEAFF.

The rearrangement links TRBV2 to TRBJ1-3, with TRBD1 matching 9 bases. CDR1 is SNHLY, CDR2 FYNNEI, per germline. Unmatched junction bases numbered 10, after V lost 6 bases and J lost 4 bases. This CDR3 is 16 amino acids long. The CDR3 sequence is CASRGYGQGNGNTIYF. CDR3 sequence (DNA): TGTGCCAGCAGGGGTTATGGACAGGGGAACGGAAACACCATATATTTT.

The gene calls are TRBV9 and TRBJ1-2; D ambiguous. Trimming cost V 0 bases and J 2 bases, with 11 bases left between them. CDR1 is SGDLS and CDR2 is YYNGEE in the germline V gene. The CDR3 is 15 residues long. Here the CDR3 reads CASSVESLPNYGYTF. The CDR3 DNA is TGTGCCAGCAGCGTAGAAAGCCTCCCGAACTATGGCTACACCTTC.

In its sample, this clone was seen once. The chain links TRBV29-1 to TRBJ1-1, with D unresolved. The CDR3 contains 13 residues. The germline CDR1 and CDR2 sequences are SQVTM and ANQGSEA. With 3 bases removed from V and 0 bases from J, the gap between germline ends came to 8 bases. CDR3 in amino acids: CSVEQNMNTEAFF. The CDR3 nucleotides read TGCAGCGTTGAGCAGAACATGAACACTGAAGCTTTCTTT. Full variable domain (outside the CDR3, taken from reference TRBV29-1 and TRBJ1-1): SAVISQKPSRDICQRGTSLTIQCQVDSQVTMMFWYRQQPGQSLTLIATANQGSEATYESGFVIDKFPISRPNLTFSTLTVSNMSPEDSSIYLCSVEQNMNTEAFFGQGTRLTVV.

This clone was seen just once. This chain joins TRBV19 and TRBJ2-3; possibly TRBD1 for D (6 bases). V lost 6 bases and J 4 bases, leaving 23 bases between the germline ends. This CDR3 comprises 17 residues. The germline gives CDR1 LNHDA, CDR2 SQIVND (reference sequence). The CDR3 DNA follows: TGTGCCAGTAGCCGGCAGGGGAGTGGACCCCGGGCAGATACGCAGTATTTT. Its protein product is CASSRQGSGPRADTQYF.

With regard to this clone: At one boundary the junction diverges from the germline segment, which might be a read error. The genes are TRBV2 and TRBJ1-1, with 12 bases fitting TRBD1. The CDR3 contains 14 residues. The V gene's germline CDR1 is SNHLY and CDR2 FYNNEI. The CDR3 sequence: CASRGGQGATGAFF. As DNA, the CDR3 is TGTGCCAGCAGAGGGGGACAGGGGGCCACTGGAGCTTTCTTT.

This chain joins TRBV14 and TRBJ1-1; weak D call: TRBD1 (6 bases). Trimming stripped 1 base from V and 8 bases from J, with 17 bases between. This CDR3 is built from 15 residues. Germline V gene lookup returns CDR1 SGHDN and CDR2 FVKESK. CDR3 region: CASSQVRGNRAEAFF. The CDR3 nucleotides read TGTGCCAGCAGCCAAGTTAGGGGAAACAGGGCGGAAGCTTTCTTT.

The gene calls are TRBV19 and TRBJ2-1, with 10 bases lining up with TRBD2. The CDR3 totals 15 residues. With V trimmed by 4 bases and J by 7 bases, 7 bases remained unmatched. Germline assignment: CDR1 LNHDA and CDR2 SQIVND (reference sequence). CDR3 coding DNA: TGTGCCAGTAGTAAAACACTAGCGGGGCATAATGAGCAGTTCTTC. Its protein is CASSKTLAGHNEQFF. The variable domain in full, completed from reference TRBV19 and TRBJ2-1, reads DGGITQSPKYLFRKEGQNVTLSCEQNLNHDAMYWYRQDPGQGLRLIYYSQIVNDFQKGDIAEGYSVSREKKESFPLTVTSAQKNPTAFYLCASSKTLAGHNEQFFGPGTRLTVL.

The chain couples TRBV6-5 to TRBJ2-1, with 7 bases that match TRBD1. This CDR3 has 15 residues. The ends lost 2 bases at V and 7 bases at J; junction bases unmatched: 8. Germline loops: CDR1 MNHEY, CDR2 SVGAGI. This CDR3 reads CASSYAIIQGNEQFF. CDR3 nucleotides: TGTGCCAGCAGTTACGCTATTATACAGGGGAATGAGCAGTTCTTC.

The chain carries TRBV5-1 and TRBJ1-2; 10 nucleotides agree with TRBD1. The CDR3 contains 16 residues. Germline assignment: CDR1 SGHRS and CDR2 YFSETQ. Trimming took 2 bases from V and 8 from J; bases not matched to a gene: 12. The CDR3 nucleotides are TGCGCCAGCAGCTTCTCTAATAAAGGGACAGGGGACGGCTACACCTTC. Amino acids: CASSFSNKGTGDGYTF.